The rows below give T cell receptor beta chains drawn from one sample of a study of shared clonotypes between healthy human individuals. The table came from immunoSEQ multiplex PCR; TCRdb's copy has only in-frame clones and leaves some out. Counted here are about 470,000 clones, about four fifths occurring once; the ten biggest clones make up less than 15%. Sequenced material: PBMCs. Source of these receptors: a woman in her forties in good health. Some clones in this sample may be carry-over from other donors' samples. The CDR3 runs from the conserved cysteine through the conserved F or W. The D gene is left open where the match is weak. Clone size is not always given. Where it is, it says once, few, many or a class for expanded clones.

j_gene | abundance | v_gene | d_gene | CDR3nt | CDR3aa
TRBJ2-5 | . | TRBV6-5 | . | TGTGCCAGCAGGAGAAAAGAGACCCAGTACTTC | CASRRKETQYF
TRBJ2-5 | . | TRBV7-2 | TRBD1 | TGTGCCAGCAGCTACAACAGGGGGTGGGAGACCCAGTACTTC | CASSYNRGWETQYF
TRBJ2-7 | . | TRBV2 | . | TGTGCCAGCAGTTCAGGGGACCACGAGCAGTACTTC | CASSSGDHEQYF
TRBJ1-6 | . | TRBV2 | . | TGTGCCAGCAGTGTTGGGCAGGGTTATTCACCCCTCCACTTT | CASSVGQGYSPLHF
TRBJ2-1 | few | TRBV30 | . | TGTGCCTGGAGAACCGGGACATTGGGGCAGTTCTTC | CAWRTGTLGQFF
TRBJ1-1 | . | TRBV7-8 | TRBD1 | TGTGCCAGCAGCCCATTAGGGGGCCCCGGTATTGAAGCTTTCTTT | CASSPLGGPGIEAFF
TRBJ1-2 | . | TRBV5-1 | . | TGCGCCAGCAGCTTGGGGACGACTGGGGGCTACACCTTC | CASSLGTTGGYTF
TRBJ2-6 | . | TRBV5-4 | TRBD1 | TGTGCCAGCAGCTCAGGGACAGCCAGGACCTCTGGGGCCAACGTCCTGACTTTC | CASSSGTARTSGANVLTF
TRBJ1-5 | . | TRBV5-5 | . | TGTGCCAGCAGCTTGGCGGGCCAGCCCCAGCATTTT | CASSLAGQPQHF
TRBJ2-3 | . | TRBV4-1 | TRBD2 | TGCGCCAGCAGCCAAGCTAGCGGGAGGGCCGTCGAAATCACAGATACGCAGTATTTT | CASSQASGRAVEITDTQYF
TRBJ2-1 | . | TRBV6-5 | . | TGTGCCAGCAGAAGAGGGGGAAGCTCCTACAATGAGCAGTTCTTC | CASRRGGSSYNEQFF
TRBJ1-1 | . | TRBV6-5 | . | TGTGCCAGCAGTTACAGAGGGGGGACTGAAGCTTTCTTT | CASSYRGGTEAFF
TRBJ2-1 | . | TRBV5-1 | TRBD1 | TGCGCCAGCAGCTTGGGACAGGGAACTTTTAATGAGCAGTTCTTC | CASSLGQGTFNEQFF
TRBJ2-1 | once | TRBV7-9 | TRBD2 | TGTGCCAGCAGCATTAGCGGGAACTCCTACAATGAGCAGTTCTTC | CASSISGNSYNEQFF
TRBJ2-7 | . | TRBV5-4 | . | TGTGCCAGCAGCCGAAGCGAGTCCTCCTCCTACGAGCAGTACTTC | CASSRSESSSYEQYF
TRBJ2-3 | . | TRBV27 | . | TGTGCCAGCAGTTTTTTTGGCACAGATACGCAGTATTTT | CASSFFGTDTQYF
TRBJ2-5 | . | TRBV14 | . | TGTGCCAGCAGCCAGCAAGAGACCCAGTACTTC | CASSQQETQYF
TRBJ2-7 | . | TRBV7-8 | . | TGTGCCAGCAGCCCTATGGTGGAGGCCGCCTACGAGCAGTACTTC | CASSPMVEAAYEQYF
TRBJ2-1 | . | TRBV29-1 | TRBD2 | TGCAGCGTTGGAGCGGGAGGGCCCAATGAGCAGTTCTTC | CSVGAGGPNEQFF
TRBJ1-1 | . | TRBV5-1 | TRBD1 | TGCGCCAGCAGCTCGACAGGGCGGGACACTGAAGCTTTCTTT | CASSSTGRDTEAFF
TRBJ1-1 | . | TRBV29-1 | . | TGCAGCGTTTCCTTAGGCGGGAACACTGAAGCTTTCTTT | CSVSLGGNTEAFF
TRBJ2-7 | once | TRBV28 | . | TGTGCCAGCAGTTCAGGGGATTCCTACGAGCAGTACTTC | CASSSGDSYEQYF
TRBJ1-5 | . | TRBV19 | . | TGTGCCAGTAGTATTGGGGATGGGAATCAGCCCCAGCATTTT | CASSIGDGNQPQHF
TRBJ2-1 | . | TRBV4-1 | TRBD2 | TGCGCCAGCAGTCTAGCTAGCGGGGGCTCCTACAATGAGCAGTTCTTC | CASSLASGGSYNEQFF
TRBJ2-1 | . | TRBV28 | TRBD2 | TGTGCCAGCAGTTTTCGGGACTACTACAATGAGCAGTTCTTC | CASSFRDYYNEQFF
TRBJ2-7 | . | TRBV6-1 | . | TGTGCCAGCAGTGCCCGCCGGGGCGCGTCCTACGAGCAGTACTTC | CASSARRGASYEQYF
TRBJ1-4 | . | TRBV19 | TRBD1 | TGTGCCAGTAGTATGGTGGGACAGGGCGGTGATGAAAAACTGTTTTTT | CASSMVGQGGDEKLFF
TRBJ1-1 | once | TRBV18 | . | TGTGCCAGCTCACCATTATCGATGAACACTGAAGCTTTCTTT | CASSPLSMNTEAFF
TRBJ2-3 | . | TRBV19 | TRBD1 | TGTGCCAGTAGTATGGGACAGTACACAGATACGCAGTATTTT | CASSMGQYTDTQYF
TRBJ2-3 | few | TRBV28 | TRBD2 | TGTGCCAGCAGTCCGAGACTAGCGGGAGGGTGGACAGATACGCAGTATTTT | CASSPRLAGGWTDTQYF
TRBJ1-1 | . | TRBV5-1 | TRBD1 | TGCGCCAGCAGCTTGGGGGACAGGGGCTCTGAAGCTTTCTTT | CASSLGDRGSEAFF
TRBJ1-5 | many | TRBV28 | TRBD1 | TGTGCCACCGAACGACAGGGGGTGGGTCAGCCCCAGCATTTT | CATERQGVGQPQHF
TRBJ2-5 | . | TRBV5-1 | . | TGCGCCAGCAGCTTGGCCAACAGGGCAGAGACCCAGTACTTC | CASSLANRAETQYF
TRBJ2-1 | . | TRBV7-3 | . | TGTGCCAGCAGCTTGAGGTTGAACAATGAGCAGTTCTTC | CASSLRLNNEQFF
TRBJ1-5 | many | TRBV2 | . | TGTGCCAGCATTGGGGGGGCCAATCAGCCCCAGCATTTT | CASIGGANQPQHF
TRBJ2-3 | . | TRBV4-3 | TRBD1 | TGCGCCAGCAGCCAAGGGACAGGAAAAACAGATACGCAGTATTTT | CASSQGTGKTDTQYF
TRBJ2-5 | . | TRBV5-1 | . | TGCGCCAGCAGCTTAGGCGGGGCGACATTGGGGACCCAGTACTTC | CASSLGGATLGTQYF
TRBJ2-3 | . | TRBV5-1 | . | TGCGCCAGCAGCTCGGACGGGGGAGATACGCAGTATTTT | CASSSDGGDTQYF
TRBJ2-7 | few | TRBV6-4 | TRBD1 | TGTGCCAGCAGTCCGGACAGGAGTACCTACGAGCAGTACTTC | CASSPDRSTYEQYF
TRBJ2-5 | . | TRBV15 | TRBD2 | TGTGCCACCAGGTCCGGGACTAGCGGCTCGGAGACCCAGTACTTC | CATRSGTSGSETQYF
TRBJ2-1 | . | TRBV2 | TRBD2 | TGTGCCAGCAGTGAACCCCCATTAGCGGGAGGGCGCCTTCTGTTCTTC | CASSEPPLAGGRLLFF
TRBJ2-6 | . | TRBV5-1 | . | TGCGCCAGCAGCTCACTTCAGGGGTGGGGATCTGGGGCCAACGTCCTGACTTTC | CASSSLQGWGSGANVLTF
TRBJ1-1 | . | TRBV19 | . | TGTGCCAGTAGCTTTGCCCGGAGAACTGAAGCTTTCTTT | CASSFARRTEAFF
TRBJ2-3 | . | TRBV7-6 | . | TGTGCCAGCAGCGAAAGACAGTTAGATACGCAGTATTTT | CASSERQLDTQYF
TRBJ2-5 | . | TRBV30 | . | TGTGCCTGGAAGCCCTACCTAGCGAGAAACCCCCTAAAAGAGACCCAGTACTTC | CAWKPYLARNPLKETQYF
TRBJ2-7 | once | TRBV5-1 | TRBD1 | TGCGCCAGCAGCATAGACAGGGTTTTATCCTACGAGCAGTACTTC | CASSIDRVLSYEQYF
TRBJ2-5 | . | TRBV4-3 | TRBD2 | TGCGCCAGCAGCCAAGATCGGGGGGGCGATAAGACCCAGTACTTC | CASSQDRGGDKTQYF
TRBJ2-3 | many | TRBV9 | . | TGTGCCAGCAGCGTTGGGGATACGCAGTATTTT | CASSVGDTQYF
TRBJ2-7 | . | TRBV4-2 | TRBD2 | TGTGCCAGCAGCCAAGGACTAGCGGGAGTGTACGAGCAGTACTTC | CASSQGLAGVYEQYF
TRBJ2-1 | . | TRBV11-3 | TRBD1 | TGTGCCAGCAGCTTAGTACAGGGGGCTACTGAGCAGTTCTTC | CASSLVQGATEQFF